This TCR beta chain was sequenced during a study of T cell changes during pregnancy in multiple sclerosis. This CDR3 is built from 12 residues. Germline V gene sequence: CDR1 GTSNPN, CDR2 SVGIG (reference sequence). Trimming at V came to 3 bases and at J to 6 bases, leaving 4 bases not matched to a gene. Some clones are missing from TCRdb's copy, which holds only in-frame ones; the method was immunoSEQ multiplex PCR. The table shows around 92,000 clones, with around 93% occurring only once. This sequence originates from a female donor with multiple sclerosis, enrolled in a pregnancy study. The material was peripheral blood, obtained in the third trimester of pregnancy. This chain links TRBV30 with TRBJ1-2; 7 nucleotides align to TRBD1. The CDR3 loop is CAWREGTDGYTF. Written as DNA, the CDR3 is TGTGCCTGGAGGGAAGGGACAGATGGCTACACCTTC.